This T cell receptor beta chain originates from a study of T cell responses to AZD1222 COVID-19 vaccine. The CDR3 sequence is 16 residues long. Germline loops: CDR1 SGHVS, CDR2 FQNEAQ. The V segment lost 5 bases and the J segment 2 bases; nucleotides outside the gene matches: 12. The study, taken as a whole, reports: Spike-specific TCR repertoires showed rising breadth and depth after two AZD1222 doses.

A word on this clone: Its specificity is not known.

This table comes from immunoSEQ multiplex PCR, and its TCRdb copy is limited to in-frame clones, with some not included. The sample lists 95,000 to 150,000 clones; 85% to 90% were seen once. The sequence was obtained from an adult in good health. The chain joins TRBV7-8 to TRBJ2-7; 7 bases line up with TRBD1. The sample here was peripheral blood, taken on day 0 of MenACWY control vaccination. CDR3 residues: CASSRAQGQQPYEQYF. Here the CDR3 DNA reads TGTGCCAGCAGCCGAGCCCAGGGACAGCAACCCTACGAGCAGTACTTC.